The 23 T cell receptor beta chains given below trace back to one sample, sequenced in a study of kidney transplant recipient with SARS-CoV-2 infection. TCRdb passed the reads through MiXCR, listing each CDR3 protein once. The repertoire holds fewer than 250,000 distinct CDR3 sequences, with around 28% as singletons. The sequencing used a blood sample, collected at baseline and on day 111 from a kidney transplant recipient. Receptor source: a male patient younger than 45 who had COVID-19 and was a kidney transplant recipient. Some T cells may trace back to the graft donor.

To note about this clonotype: A much more abundant neighbour one base away suggests this may be a read error. The J gene is TRBJ1-2, the V gene TRBV3-1; D unclear. Germline CDR1 is LGHDT and CDR2 is YNNKEL (reference sequence). Trimming removed 5 bases from V and 4 bases from J, with 23 bases in between. The CDR3 is 17 residues long. The CDR3 DNA reads as TGTGCCAGCAGCTACCGGTTCACCCTTCGAAAGATCTATGGCTACACCTTC. Its translation: CASSYRFTLRKIYGYTF.

There are many counts of this clonotype. The chain joins TRBV4-1 to TRBJ1-2; the D gene is possibly TRBD1 (5 bases). Trimming pared 0 bases from V and 8 bases from J, leaving 22 bases between. The CDR3 runs 17 residues. The V gene's germline CDR1 is MGHRA and CDR2 YSYEKL. CDR3 DNA: TGCGCCAGCAGCCAAGAAGGTGTTATAAGGGGTTCTAGCGGCTACACCTTC. This codes for CASSQEGVIRGSSGYTF.

This clonotype appeared many times. The chain is built from TRBV6-1 and TRBJ1-2; D is undetermined. The CDR3 is 17 amino acids. V lost 4 bases, J lost 4 bases, and 22 bases lay in between. Germline loops: CDR1 MNHNS, CDR2 SASEGT. The DNA of the CDR3 is TGTGCCAGCAGTGGAGTAGTGGAATGTAGAAAGACCTATGGCTACACCTTC. It codes for CASSGVVECRKTYGYTF.

This clonotype was seen repeatedly, ten times or more. The chain links TRBV5-4 to TRBJ1-2; D is ambiguous. The CDR3 runs 16 residues. Trimming took off 7 bases at V and 4 bases at J, with 23 bases between the two ends. CDR1 and CDR2 from the germline V gene are SGHNT and YYREEE (reference sequence). Here the CDR3 DNA reads TGTGCCAGCTGGATTCACGTACCAGGAAAGACCTATGGCTACACCTTC. Translation: CASWIHVPGKTYGYTF. The full variable domain, in which reference TRBV5-4 and TRBJ1-2 provide the parts outside the CDR3, is ETGVTQSPTHLIKTRGQQVTLRCSSQSGHNTVSWYQQALGQGPQFIFQYYREEENGRGNFPPRFSGLQFPNYSSELNVNALELDDSALYLCASWIHVPGKTYGYTFGSGTRLTVV.

As regards this clonotype: This may be a read error, as it is one base from a much larger clone. This rearrangement joins TRBV3-1 to TRBJ2-2, with D unresolved. The CDR3 spans 18 residues. V lost 5 bases to trimming and J lost 5 bases, with 24 bases between them. In germline, CDR1 is LGHDT, CDR2 YNNKEL (reference sequence). Here the CDR3 reads CASSCGYPISGLTGELFF. The CDR3 DNA reads as TGTGCCAGCAGCTGTGGTTATCCCATTTCAGGCTTGACCGGGGAGCTGTTTTTT.

The table lists this clonotype with many counts. This sequence joins TRBV11-2 and TRBJ1-3, with D hard to call. The CDR3 sequence is 16 residues long. The germline CDR1 and CDR2 sequences are SGHAT and FQNNGV. Trimming shortened V by 0 bases and J by 0 bases, and 9 bases separated the two germline ends. This chain's CDR3 is CASSLDDSSSGNTIYF. The CDR3 DNA reads TGTGCCAGCAGCTTAGATGACTCTTCCTCTGGAAACACCATATATTTT.

Comments on this clonotype: Sequence at one end of the junction differs from germline and may be a read error. The V and J genes are TRBV14 and TRBJ1-3; D call uncertain. Germline V gives CDR1 SGHDN, CDR2 FVKESK. The CDR3 has 13 amino acids. The CDR3 coding sequence is TGTGCCAACAGCCGAAACTCTGGAAACACCATATATTTT. As protein: CANSRNSGNTIYF.

Points on this clonotype: Germline and junction disagree at one end, which may indicate a read error. The rearrangement joins TRBV7-2 to TRBJ2-5, with 7 bases matching TRBD1. The germline V gene encodes CDR1 SGHTA and CDR2 FQGNSA. The CDR3 is 15 residues long. The CDR3 DNA reads TGTGCCAGCAGCTTAGTTGGGCAGGGGGAAGAGACCCAGTGCTTC. Translated: CASSLVGQGEETQCF. The full variable domain, rest sourced from reference TRBV7-2 and TRBJ2-5, is GAGVSQSPSNKVTEKGKDVELRCDPISGHTALYWYRQSLGQGLEFLIYFQGNSAPDKSGLPSDRFSAERTGGSVSTLTIQRTQQEDSAVYLCASSLVGQGEETQCFGPGTRLLVL.

The table lists this clonotype with many counts. The chain couples TRBV19 to TRBJ2-1, with 7 bases matching TRBD2. Germline V gene sequence: CDR1 LNHDA, CDR2 SQIVND (reference sequence). This CDR3 is built from 16 residues. The V and J ends lost 5 bases and 4 bases, in that order; junction bases with no gene match: 11. CDR3 sequence reads: CASSVEFLAVYNEQFF. The CDR3 coding sequence is TGTGCCAGTAGTGTGGAATTTCTAGCGGTATACAATGAGCAGTTCTTC. Full variable domain (outside the CDR3, taken from reference TRBV19 and TRBJ2-1): DGGITQSPKYLFRKEGQNVTLSCEQNLNHDAMYWYRQDPGQGLRLIYYSQIVNDFQKGDIAEGYSVSREKKESFPLTVTSAQKNPTAFYLCASSVEFLAVYNEQFFGPGTRLTVL.

This clonotype was seen repeatedly, ten times or more. This rearrangement joins TRBV3-2 to TRBJ2-7. TRBV3-2 counts as a pseudogene. CDR3 length equals 12 residues. This CDR3 reads CASSQVLHEQYF. Here the CDR3 DNA reads TGTGCCAGCAGCCAAGTTTTGCATGAGCAGTACTTC.

This clonotype was found many times. Here the CDR3 reads CASSRGKRSRKTYGYTF. The CDR3 bases are TGTGCCAGCAGTCGTGGTAAACGCTCTAGAAAGACCTATGGCTACACCTTC. The J gene is TRBJ1-2, the V gene TRBV6-8; D is uncertain. In germline, CDR1 is MNHGY, CDR2 SAAAGT. Trimming pared 5 bases from V and 4 bases from J, leaving 23 bases between. The CDR3 sequence is 17 residues long.

Details on this clonotype: A much larger clone lies one base from this, so it may be a read error. The rearrangement links TRBV6-2 or TRBV6-3 to TRBJ1-2; D gene unclear. Per germline, CDR1 MNHEY and CDR2 SVGEGT. The CDR3 consists of 17 residues. The V and J ends lost 5 bases and 4 bases respectively, with 23 bases between them. CDR3 bases: TGTGCCAGCAGTCATCTGTGCTGCATCGGAAGGACCTATGGCTACACCTTC. Translated, it gives CASSHLCCIGRTYGYTF.

At least ten counts were recorded for this clonotype. The chain carries TRBV5-5 and TRBJ1-2; D remains ambiguous. V lost 7 bases to trimming and J lost 4 bases, with 23 bases between them. Germline loops: CDR1 SGHKS, CDR2 YYEKEE (reference sequence). The CDR3 is 16 amino acids. The DNA of the CDR3 is TGTGCCAGCCTATGTCGTGTCTCGCGAAAGACCTATGGCTACACCTTC. Translated, it gives CASLCRVSRKTYGYTF.

Remarks on this clonotype: This may come from a read error, since a much larger clone is one base off. V is TRBV23-1 and J is TRBJ1-2; no reliable D call. TRBV23-1 is recorded as an ORF, its role being uncertain. The CDR3 extends over 17 amino acids. V lost 5 bases to trimming and J lost 4 bases, with 23 bases between them. CDR3 residues: CASSFVTLRRKIYGYTF. The CDR3 nucleotides read TGCGCCAGCAGTTTTGTAACGCTACGCAGAAAGATCTATGGCTACACCTTC.

This clonotype was seen ten or more times. The chain combines TRBV6-2 or TRBV6-3 with TRBJ1-1; D is perhaps TRBD1 (5 bases). Per germline, CDR1 MNHEY and CDR2 SVGEGT. V lost 6 bases and J lost 5, with 16 bases in between. The CDR3 totals 14 residues. Written as DNA, the CDR3 is TGTGCCAGCAGCCTGCAGGGTCTGTGGACTGAAGCTTTCTTT. Protein sequence: CASSLQGLWTEAFF.

This clonotype was recorded at least ten times. The chain links TRBV18 to TRBJ2-7, with TRBD2 matching over 9 bases. The CDR3 has 14 residues. Germline assignment: CDR1 KGHSH and CDR2 LQKENI. V lost 4 bases to trimming and J lost 5 bases; unmatched junction nucleotides: 6. The DNA for the CDR3 is TGTGCCAGCTCACGACCTGGCGGGAGGGACGAGCAGTACTTC. It specifies CASSRPGGRDEQYF.

This clonotype was recorded at least ten times. The chain recombines TRBV20-1 with TRBJ2-2, with 8 bases identical to TRBD1. Per the germline V gene, CDR1 is DFQATT and CDR2 is SNEGSKA (reference sequence). V shed 4 bases, J shed 7 bases, and the junction held 8 bases outside the gene matches. This CDR3 has 14 amino acids. CDR3 DNA: TGCAGTGCTACAACCGACAGGGGCGTCGGGGAGCTGTTTTTT. Its protein is CSATTDRGVGELFF.

This clonotype was picked up one time. Since no conserved phenylalanine or tryptophan closes the CDR3, a read error is the likely cause. CDR3 nucleotides: TGTACCAGCTCACTGTCCAGGGCCTACGAGCAGTACCTC. This gives the protein CTSSLSRAYEQYL. The rearrangement joins TRBV18 to TRBJ2-7, with D possibly matching TRBD1 (5 bases). Germline assignment: CDR1 KGHSH and CDR2 LQKENI. The CDR3 is made up of 13 amino acids.

At least ten counts were recorded for this clonotype. The chain is built from TRBV6-6 and TRBJ2-7; 10 bases match TRBD2. Germline V CDR1 and CDR2: MNHNY, SVGAGI (reference sequence). Germline trimming cut 5 bases from V and 2 bases from J; bases unmatched to any gene: 6. This CDR3 contains 15 residues. CDR3: CASSPSGRATYEQYF. CDR3 sequence (DNA): TGTGCCAGCAGTCCCAGCGGGAGGGCCACCTACGAGCAGTACTTC.

This clonotype appeared many times. The genes are TRBV5-3 and TRBJ1-2; D is uncertain. TRBV5-3 belongs to the ORF category, with a function that is uncertain. CDR3 length equals 16 residues. Trimming pared 7 bases from V and 4 bases from J, leaving 23 bases between. CDR3 sequence reads: CARATGVVRKTYGYTF. The DNA for the CDR3 is TGTGCCAGAGCAACCGGAGTGGTGAGAAAGACCTATGGCTACACCTTC.

This clonotype was counted ten times or more. The chain uses TRBV6-5 and TRBJ2-7; 8 positions agree with TRBD1. V shed 2 bases and J 3 bases; nucleotides not matched to a gene: 3. The CDR3 totals 14 residues. Germline V gives CDR1 MNHEY, CDR2 SVGAGI. The CDR3 DNA sequence: TGTGCCAGCAGTTACCGACAGGGGTTCTACGAGCAGTACTTC. This gives the protein CASSYRQGFYEQYF.

This clonotype was seen at least ten times. The chain carries TRBV7-3 and TRBJ2-3; D uncertain. The V gene's germline CDR1 is SGHTA and CDR2 FQGTGA. The CDR3 runs 13 residues. V was clipped by 4 bases and J by 3 bases, with 8 bases between them. In DNA form, the CDR3 reads TGTGCCAGCAGCTCCCCTCAGACAGATACGCAGTATTTT. Protein: CASSSPQTDTQYF.

This clonotype has only one observation. A read error may explain this, as a much larger clone is one base away. This chain connects TRBV20-1 to TRBJ1-1; D may be TRBD1 (5 bases). Germline loops: CDR1 DFQATT, CDR2 SNEGSKA (reference sequence). The V gene lost 7 bases and the J gene lost 3 bases, with 9 bases spanning the gap. The CDR3 is made up of 11 amino acids. CDR3 nucleotides: TGCAGTGTGACGGGGGACACTGAAGCTTTCTTT. This gives the protein CSVTGDTEAFF.